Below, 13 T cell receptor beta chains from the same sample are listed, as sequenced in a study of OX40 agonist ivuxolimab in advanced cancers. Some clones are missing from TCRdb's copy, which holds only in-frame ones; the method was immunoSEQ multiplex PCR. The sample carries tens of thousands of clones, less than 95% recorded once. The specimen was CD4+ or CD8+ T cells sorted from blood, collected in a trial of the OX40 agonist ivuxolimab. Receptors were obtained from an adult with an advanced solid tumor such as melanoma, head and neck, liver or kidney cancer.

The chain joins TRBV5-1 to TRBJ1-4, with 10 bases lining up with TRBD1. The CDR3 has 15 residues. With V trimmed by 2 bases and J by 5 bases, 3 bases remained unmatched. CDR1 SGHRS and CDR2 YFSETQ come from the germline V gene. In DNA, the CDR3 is TGCGCCAGCAGCTTAGGGACAGGGGCAAATGAAAAACTGTTTTTT. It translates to CASSLGTGANEKLFF.

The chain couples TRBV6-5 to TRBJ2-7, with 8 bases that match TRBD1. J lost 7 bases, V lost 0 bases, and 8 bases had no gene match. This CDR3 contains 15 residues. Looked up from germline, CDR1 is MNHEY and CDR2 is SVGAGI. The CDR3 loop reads CASSYSSDRAFEQYF. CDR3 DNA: TGTGCCAGCAGTTACTCCTCGGACAGGGCGTTTGAGCAGTACTTC.

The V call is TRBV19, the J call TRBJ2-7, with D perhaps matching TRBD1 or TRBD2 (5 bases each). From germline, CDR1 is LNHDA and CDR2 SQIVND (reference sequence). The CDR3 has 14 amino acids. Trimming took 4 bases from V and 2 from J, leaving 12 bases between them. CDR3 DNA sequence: TGTGCCAGTAGTAGGGACGGTATTACCTACGAGCAGTACTTC. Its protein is CASSRDGITYEQYF.

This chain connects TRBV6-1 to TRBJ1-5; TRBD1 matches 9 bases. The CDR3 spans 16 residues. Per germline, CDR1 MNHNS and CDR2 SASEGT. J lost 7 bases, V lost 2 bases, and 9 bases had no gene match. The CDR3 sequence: CASSELTTGGQQPQHF. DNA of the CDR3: TGTGCCAGCAGTGAACTTACGACAGGGGGGCAACAGCCCCAGCATTTT.

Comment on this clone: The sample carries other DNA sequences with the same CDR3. The CDR3 DNA reads TGTGCCAGCTCACCACCGGCAGCTAACTATGGCTACACCTTC. It yields the protein CASSPPAANYGYTF. The chain recombines TRBV18 with TRBJ1-2; D not certain. V was clipped by 0 bases and J by 0 bases, with 5 bases between them. Germline CDR1 is KGHSH and CDR2 is LQKENI. CDR3 length equals 14 residues. The full variable domain, its missing parts supplied by reference TRBV18 and TRBJ1-2, is NAGVMQNPRHLVRRRGQEARLRCSPMKGHSHVYWYRQLPEEGLKFMVYLQKENIIDESGMPKERFSAEFPKEGPSILRIQQVVRGDSAAYFCASSPPAANYGYTFGSGTRLTVV.

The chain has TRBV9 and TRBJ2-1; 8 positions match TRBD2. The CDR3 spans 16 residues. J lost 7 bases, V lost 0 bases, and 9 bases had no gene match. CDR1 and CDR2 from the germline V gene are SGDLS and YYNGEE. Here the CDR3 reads CASSVGPGGDINEQFF. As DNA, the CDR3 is TGTGCCAGCAGCGTAGGCCCGGGAGGGGATATAAATGAGCAGTTCTTC.

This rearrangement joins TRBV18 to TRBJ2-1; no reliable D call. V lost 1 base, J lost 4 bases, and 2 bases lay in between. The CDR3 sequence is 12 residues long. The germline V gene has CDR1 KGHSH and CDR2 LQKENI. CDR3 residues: CASSPQYNEQFF. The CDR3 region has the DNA TGTGCCAGCTCACCACAGTACAATGAGCAGTTCTTC.

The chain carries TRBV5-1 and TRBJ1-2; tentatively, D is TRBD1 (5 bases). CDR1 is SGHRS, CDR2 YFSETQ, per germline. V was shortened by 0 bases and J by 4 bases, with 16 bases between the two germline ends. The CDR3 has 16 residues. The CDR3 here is CASSLGEGRTGYGYTF. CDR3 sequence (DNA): TGCGCCAGCAGCTTGGGTGAGGGGAGGACGGGCTATGGCTACACCTTC.

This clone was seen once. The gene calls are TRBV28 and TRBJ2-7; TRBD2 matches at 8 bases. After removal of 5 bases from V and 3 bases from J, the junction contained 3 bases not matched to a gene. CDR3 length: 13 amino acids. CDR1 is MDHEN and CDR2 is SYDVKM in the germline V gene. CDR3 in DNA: TGTGCCAGCAGTACTAGCGGTATCTACGAGCAGTACTTC. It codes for CASSTSGIYEQYF.

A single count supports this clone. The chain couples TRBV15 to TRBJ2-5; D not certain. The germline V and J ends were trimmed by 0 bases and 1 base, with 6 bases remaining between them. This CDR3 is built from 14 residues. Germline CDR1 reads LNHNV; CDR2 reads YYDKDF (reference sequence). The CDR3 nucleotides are TGTGCCACCAGCAGAGATAGGGCCCAAGAGACCCAGTACTTC. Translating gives CATSRDRAQETQYF. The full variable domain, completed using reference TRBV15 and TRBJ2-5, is DAMVIQNPRYQVTQFGKPVTLSCSQTLNHNVMYWYQQKSSQAPKLLFHYYDKDFNNEADTPDNFQSRRPNTSFCFLDIRSPGLGDTAMYLCATSRDRAQETQYFGPGTRLLVL.

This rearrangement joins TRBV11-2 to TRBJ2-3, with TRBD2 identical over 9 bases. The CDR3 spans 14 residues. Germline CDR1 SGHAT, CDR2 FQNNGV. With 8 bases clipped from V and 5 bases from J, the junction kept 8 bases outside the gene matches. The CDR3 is CASRQRGEEDTQYF. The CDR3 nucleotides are TGTGCCAGCCGTCAGCGGGGGGAGGAAGATACGCAGTATTTT.

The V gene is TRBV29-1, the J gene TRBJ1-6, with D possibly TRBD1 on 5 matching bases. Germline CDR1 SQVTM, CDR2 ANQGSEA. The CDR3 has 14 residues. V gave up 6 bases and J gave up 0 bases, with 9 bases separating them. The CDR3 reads CSVRGASYNSPLHF. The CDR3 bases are TGCAGCGTAAGAGGGGCCTCCTATAATTCACCCCTCCACTTT.

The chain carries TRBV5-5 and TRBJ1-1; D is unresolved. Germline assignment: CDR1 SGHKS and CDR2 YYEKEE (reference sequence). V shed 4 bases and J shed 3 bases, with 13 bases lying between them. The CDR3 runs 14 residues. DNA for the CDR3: TGTGCCAGCAGCAGCCGAGGTGGGCACACTGAAGCTTTCTTT. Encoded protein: CASSSRGGHTEAFF.